This entry lists 5 T cell receptor beta chains sequenced from one sample in a study of cytomegalovirus exposure and HLA in healthy donors. The study ran its PCR with 60 Vbeta and 13 Jbeta primers. Only in-frame clones appear in the TCRdb table, and some are missing; sequencing was by immunoSEQ multiplex PCR. The profile covers 150,000 to 200,000 clones, with roughly 88% appearing a single time and nearly 6.5% taken by the ten largest. Sequencing used PBMCs. These TCRs come from a man aged 45-65 years in good health and CMV-seropositive.

This chain uses TRBV20-1 with TRBJ2-3, with D maybe TRBD1 (6 bases). The CDR3 spans 11 residues. V gave up 2 bases and J gave up 6 bases, with 6 bases separating them. Germline V lookup: CDR1 DFQATT, CDR2 SNEGSKA (reference sequence). The CDR3 DNA reads TGCAGTGCTAGACAGGGGGATACGCAGTATTTT. Its protein is CSARQGDTQYF.

The chain couples TRBV7-8 to TRBJ2-7; TRBD1 might be the D (6 bases). The CDR3 runs to 14 residues. V lost 5 bases, J lost 3 bases, and 14 bases lay in between. In germline, CDR1 is SGHVS, CDR2 FQNEAQ. The CDR3 DNA follows: TGTGCCAGCAGCCCCTACAGGGTGGGCTACGAGCAGTACTTC. Amino acid sequence: CASSPYRVGYEQYF.

The CDR3, as DNA: TGTGCCAGCAGTCATAGCGGGGGGGAGGGAGATACGCAGTATTTT. This codes for CASSHSGGEGDTQYF. The gene calls are TRBV7-3 and TRBJ2-3; 11 positions match TRBD2. CDR1 and CDR2 from the germline V gene are SGHTA and FQGTGA. V lost 6 bases and J lost 5; bases outside the gene matches: 7. There are 15 residues in the CDR3.

This clone was counted a single time. This rearrangement joins TRBV7-7 to TRBJ2-7, with 7 bases matching TRBD2. Germline values: CDR1 SSHAT, CDR2 FNYEAQ (reference sequence). The CDR3 covers 13 residues. V shed 5 bases, J shed 7 bases, and the junction held 8 bases outside the gene matches. DNA for the CDR3: TGTGCCAGCAGCCCCGACCTGGGGGGGGAGCAGTACTTC. Its translation is CASSPDLGGEQYF.

This clone was detected only a few times. The chain carries TRBV7-9 and TRBJ1-2, with D maybe TRBD1 (5 bases). Germline CDR1 SEHNR, CDR2 FQNEAQ (reference sequence). This CDR3 region has 13 residues. Trimming left V 5 bases short and J 4 bases short, with 11 bases between. The DNA of the CDR3 is TGTGCCAGCAGCCACCAGGGTAGCTATGGCTACACCTTC. Translated, it gives CASSHQGSYGYTF.